Listed below are T cell receptor beta chains from one sample, sequenced in a study of T cells in Graves' hyperthyroidism and ophthalmopathy. One entry per CDR3 protein results from TCRdb running MiXCR on the multiplex PCR reads. This sample has roughly 300,000 distinct CDR3 sequences, with less than 30% found just once. The specimen was blood. These receptors all stem from a man aged 35 to 55 with Graves' hyperthyroidism that later progressed to Graves' ophthalmopathy. CDR3s include the opening cysteine and the closing phenylalanine or tryptophan. A D gene is named only where the DNA matches it firmly. Clone size is not always given. Where it is, it says once, few, many or a class for expanded clones.

d_call	clone_size	j_call	v_call	cdr3_nt	cdr3_aa
-	many	TRBJ1-1	TRBV12-3/TRBV12-4	TGTGCCAGCAGTTTACGTATTGGGGGCACTGAAGCTTTCTTT	CASSLRIGGTEAFF
-	-	TRBJ1-5	TRBV30	TGTGCCTGGACCATGGGCGGCAATCAGCCCCAGCATTTT	CAWTMGGNQPQHF
-	many	TRBJ2-7	TRBV3-1	TGTGCCAGCAGCCATGGTCAGCCTTCCGAGCAGTACTTC	CASSHGQPSEQYF
TRBD2	few	TRBJ2-7	TRBV20-1	TGCAGTGTCAGCCAAGGGACTACGTACGAGCAGTACTTC	CSVSQGTTYEQYF
TRBD1	-	TRBJ1-1	TRBV19	TGTGCCAGTCACGGGACAGGGGCGCGAACTGAAGCTTTCTTT	CASHGTGARTEAFF
TRBD1	-	TRBJ2-7	TRBV19	TGTGCCAGTAGTATAATCAGGGGGAGCCCCTACGAGCAGTACTTC	CASSIIRGSPYEQYF
-	many	TRBJ1-1	TRBV5-1	TGCGCCAGCAGCTTGGCCTTACTCGCGAATGGGGACACTGAAGCTTTCTTT	CASSLALLANGDTEAFF
-	few	TRBJ2-7	TRBV6-8	TGTGCCAGCAGTCAAGGGACCCCTGGACACGAGCAGTACTTC	CASSQGTPGHEQYF
-	many	TRBJ2-5	TRBV5-6	TGTGCCAGCAGCTTGCAGCAGGGGCGAGAGACCCAGTACTTC	CASSLQQGRETQYF
-	many	TRBJ2-4	TRBV3-1	TGTGCCAGCAGCCAAGATTTGGGGGATTTGTACATTCAGTACTTC	CASSQDLGDLYIQYF
TRBD2	few	TRBJ2-7	TRBV12-3/TRBV12-4	TGTGCCAGCAGTATGACTAGCGGGAGGGCCAGCCCATACGAGCAGTACTTC	CASSMTSGRASPYEQYF
-	many	TRBJ1-1	TRBV6-5	TGTGCCAGCAGTTACTCAGAGAACACTGAAGCTTTCTTT	CASSYSENTEAFF
TRBD1	many	TRBJ2-7	TRBV19	TGTGCCAGTAGTTCCGCTGGACAGGGAACCTACGAGCAGTACTTC	CASSSAGQGTYEQYF
-	many	TRBJ1-5	TRBV12-3/TRBV12-4	TGTGCCAGCACCCCAGGGCCTCGGGATCAGCCCCAGCATTTT	CASTPGPRDQPQHF
-	many	TRBJ1-2	TRBV25-1	TGTGCCAGCAGTCCCGATCGGGTAAACCTTAATAACTATGGCTACACCTTC	CASSPDRVNLNNYGYTF
-	many	TRBJ1-1	TRBV7-9	TGTGCCAGCAGCTTAGGGTCACAGCCGAACACTGAAGCTTTCTTT	CASSLGSQPNTEAFF
TRBD1	few	TRBJ1-5	TRBV28	TGTGCCAGCAGTAACTATTGGAGCAGGGGGCGGTATAGCAATCAGCCCCAGCATTTT	CASSNYWSRGRYSNQPQHF
TRBD2	many	TRBJ2-7	TRBV3-1	TGTGCCAGCAGGGACACTAGCGGGTCCTACGAGCAGTACTTC	CASRDTSGSYEQYF
TRBD2	-	TRBJ2-7	TRBV11-2	TGTGCCAGCAGCTCAGGACCTAGCGGGAGGTCCCAGCAGTACTTC	CASSSGPSGRSQQYF
-	many	TRBJ1-3	TRBV20-1	TGCAGTGCTACCTACGGTGGCGGAGATGGAAACACCATATATTTT	CSATYGGGDGNTIYF
-	many	TRBJ2-7	TRBV25-1	TGTGCCAGCCAAGGATCGACATACGAGCAGTACTTC	CASQGSTYEQYF
-	many	TRBJ2-7	TRBV12-3/TRBV12-4	TGTGCCAGCAGTTTGCTGTCGAGCTCCTACGAGCAGTACTTC	CASSLLSSSYEQYF
-	many	TRBJ2-7	TRBV5-1	TGCGCCAGCAGCTTGGGTGTGCAAAATTACGAGCAGTACTTC	CASSLGVQNYEQYF
TRBD2	many	TRBJ2-7	TRBV28	TGTGCCAGCAGTCCCCCGGGGGAGGGCCAGGACGAGCAGTACTTC	CASSPPGEGQDEQYF
-	many	TRBJ2-7	TRBV7-8	TGTGCCAGCAGCTCGGGAATTTACTACGAGCAGTACTTC	CASSSGIYYEQYF
TRBD2	medium-sized	TRBJ2-7	TRBV12-3/TRBV12-4	TGTGCCAGCAGTTCGGGACTAGCCTACGAGCAGTACTTC	CASSSGLAYEQYF
-	many	TRBJ1-6	TRBV27	TGTGCCAGCAGTCAGGGGACTGACCGGGGTTCACCCCTCCACTTT	CASSQGTDRGSPLHF
-	many	TRBJ1-1	TRBV12-3/TRBV12-4	TGTGCCAGCAGCAGTGACAGGCAGGAAGCTTTCTTT	CASSSDRQEAFF
-	-	TRBJ2-7	TRBV25-1	TGTGCCAGCAGCCTTTTCTACGAGCAGTACTTC	CASSLFYEQYF
-	-	TRBJ1-2	TRBV28	TGTGCCAGCAGTCAAGACCCCAGGGCTAACTATGGCTACACCTTC	CASSQDPRANYGYTF
-	many	TRBJ2-4	TRBV14	TGTGCCAGCAGCCTTACCGGGACCCACGGGAACATTCAGTACTTC	CASSLTGTHGNIQYF
TRBD2	many	TRBJ2-2	TRBV9	TGTGCCAGCAGCGTTATTAGCGGGCCCACCGGGGAGCTGTTTTTT	CASSVISGPTGELFF
-	-	TRBJ1-2	TRBV6-2/TRBV6-3	TGTGCCAGCAGTTACGCGTCGGCCAGAAGATTCTATGGCTACACCTTC	CASSYASARRFYGYTF
-	many	TRBJ1-1	TRBV10-3	TGTGCCATCAGTGAGTACACAGGCAGAGACACTGAAGCTTTCTTT	CAISEYTGRDTEAFF
-	many	TRBJ2-4	TRBV9	TGTGCCAGCAGCGTGAGGCCGACCGGCCCCCAAAACATTCAGTACTTC	CASSVRPTGPQNIQYF
-	many	TRBJ1-1	TRBV28	TGTGCCAGCAGGCCACCCCCCGGACATTTGGAGGCTTTCTTT	CASRPPPGHLEAFF
-	-	TRBJ1-5	TRBV6-1	TGTGCCAGCAGTCAGGCCGGGCCTTGTAGCAATCAGCCCCAGCATTTT	CASSQAGPCSNQPQHF
-	many	TRBJ2-2	TRBV14	TGTGCCAGCAGCCAAATACAAACTAACACCGGGGAGCTGTTTTTT	CASSQIQTNTGELFF
-	-	TRBJ2-2	TRBV12-3/TRBV12-4	TGTGCCAGCAGCCCGGTCGAGGGGAACACCGGGGAGCTGTTTTTT	CASSPVEGNTGELFF
-	many	TRBJ1-2	TRBV30	TGTGCCTTCTCCGACCTAGCTAACTATGGCTACACCTTC	CAFSDLANYGYTF
-	few	TRBJ1-5	TRBV15	TGTGCCACCAGCAGCCCCGGGACGCGGGATCAGCCCCAGCATTTT	CATSSPGTRDQPQHF
-	many	TRBJ2-5	TRBV6-2/TRBV6-3	TGTGCCGCCGGACACCAAGAGACCCAGTACTTC	CAAGHQETQYF
-	many	TRBJ2-7	TRBV29-1	TGCAGCGTTACCAGCGACAGCTCCTACGAGCAGTACTTC	CSVTSDSSYEQYF
TRBD1	-	TRBJ1-1	TRBV6-1	TGTGCCAGCGGAAGGACAGGGCTGAACACTGAAGCTTTCTTT	CASGRTGLNTEAFF
-	-	TRBJ1-5	TRBV12-5	TGTGCTAGTGGTTTGGGCCCTCCGGACAGACATAATCAGCCCCAGCATTTT	CASGLGPPDRHNQPQHF
TRBD1	many	TRBJ1-2	TRBV6-5	TGTGCCAGCAGTTCGCGACAGGGCGCTTACTATGGCTACACCTTC	CASSSRQGAYYGYTF
-	-	TRBJ2-5	TRBV6-2/TRBV6-3	TGTGCCAGCAGTACCTTCCAGTCGGCCGGGGAGACCCAGTACTTC	CASSTFQSAGETQYF
-	many	TRBJ2-5	TRBV4-1	TGCGCCAGCAGCCAAGGCCCTCAGCGGGTCCTGTACCAAGAGACCCAGTACTTC	CASSQGPQRVLYQETQYF
-	-	TRBJ1-2	TRBV12-3/TRBV12-4	TGTGCCAGCGTAGGCGGAACTAACTATGGCTACACCTTC	CASVGGTNYGYTF
-	-	TRBJ2-7	TRBV7-3	TGTGCCAGCAGCGGACCATGTGAGCAGTACTTC	CASSGPCEQYF
-	few	TRBJ2-2	TRBV2	TGTGCCAGCAGTGAAGTCTTAGAGAACACCGGGGAGCTGTTTTTT	CASSEVLENTGELFF
-	many	TRBJ1-1	TRBV2	TGTGCCAGCAAAGGGGAAGCTATGAACACTGAAGCTTTCTTT	CASKGEAMNTEAFF